This T cell receptor (beta chain) appears in the sequencing data of a study of blood T cell repertoires in COVID-19 (dated by TCRdb to about 2020). Study-level background: Samples from collaborators originated in the United States, Italy and Spain and spanned both the acute and convalescent phases of COVID-19. A de-identified subject ID, COVID-19 status, age in years and sex were almost always included in the sample metadata. The repertoires were made available in a free public database intended to serve as a resource for research on the immune response to SARS-CoV-2. The samples were drawn from the first 160 participants of the ongoing ImmuneRACE study and from roughly 1,300 subjects provided by 6 global collaborators. The prospective study material was composed of cDNA or gDNA derived from T cells, B-cell-depleted T cells, or PBMCs. Where available, HLA class I and class II types were taken from metadata supplied by the sample provider and were not determined by assay-based typing. The dataset comprised deeply sampled blood TCRbeta repertoires from subjects exposed to, actively infected with, or recovered from COVID-19. Study-wide findings and limitations: Clinical and demographic metadata were provided uncurated, with the amount varying by source and participant.

Counted from cysteine to phenylalanine, this CDR3 has 15 amino acids. The DNA shown is the 45-base CDR3, in frame from base 1. CDR1 and CDR2, per the germline V gene (reference sequence), are MNHNY and SVGAGI. For this chain, trimming is 6 bases at the V end and 6 bases at the J end, and the number of junction bases without a gene match is 7. As for this clone: There is no known antigen for this receptor. No clone much larger than this one lies a single base away; base qualities are absent.

At one collaborating source in Seattle, patients were enrolled during active infection and were followed longitudinally through the course of disease. Whole blood was collected in K2EDTA tubes by collaborating institutions according to the institutions' own protocols. For TCRbeta analysis, collaborator samples were shipped as frozen whole blood, as isolated PBMCs, or as DNA extracted from either sample type. The immunoSEQ Assay, a bias-controlled multiplex PCR, was used to amplify TCRbeta CDR3 regions from genomic DNA. On the study's bioinformatics: Nucleated cell counts per sample were estimated from amplification of reference gene primers within the assay. To quantify the absolute abundance of each unique TCRbeta CDR3 rearrangement, sequence reads were collapsed and filtered. For each sample, productive Simpson clonality was calculated by taking the square root of Simpson's diversity index across productive rearrangements. The source is immuneACCESS, and TCRdb retained only in-frame sequences with V and J called. Part of the clones is not carried over; for the studies checked, unresolved V genes explain less than half of this, and the remainder is unexplained. The V and J calls and clone size were taken over from that table, and D and trimming were inferred from the DNA. Here the sample has 200,000 to 250,000 clones; roughly 76% occur a single time. The top ten hold around 7.5% of the sample.

Specimen: peripheral blood. The chain uses TRBV6-6 and TRBJ1-6; the junction holds 8 bases that match TRBD1. The receptor was isolated from a woman over 75 with COVID-19, enrolled during active disease. The CDR3 reads as follows: CASSRDRGSNSPLHF. The nucleotides read TGTGCCAGCAGCCGTGACAGGGGAAGTAATTCACCCCTCCACTTT.